These 21 T cell receptor beta chains originate from one sample sequenced in a study of cytomegalovirus exposure and HLA in healthy donors. It was with 60 Vbeta and 13 Jbeta primers that the PCR ran. Sequencing was performed with immunoSEQ multiplex PCR; in TCRdb, only in-frame clones are kept and a portion is missing. Of some 100,000 clones detected, under 90% appear once; the ten largest clones hold 2.2%. The sample was PBMCs. Receptors originate from a woman in her 30s in good health and CMV-seronegative.

V and J are TRBV18 and TRBJ1-3; 7 nucleotides match TRBD1. Germline V gene lookup returns CDR1 KGHSH and CDR2 LQKENI. This CDR3 spans 15 amino acids. Trimming took 2 bases from V and 2 from J; bases not matched to a gene: 3. The CDR3 nucleotides read TGTGCCAGCTCACCAGAGGGGGCCCCTGGAAACACCATATATTTT. It codes for CASSPEGAPGNTIYF.

This sequence joins TRBV2 and TRBJ2-2; the D is unclear. The CDR3 loop spans 16 amino acids. V shed 1 base and J shed 0 bases, with 9 bases lying between them. Germline V gene sequence: CDR1 SNHLY, CDR2 FYNNEI. The CDR3 protein is CASSEDTAANTGELFF. The CDR3 DNA reads as TGTGCCAGCAGTGAAGATACAGCTGCGAACACCGGGGAGCTGTTTTTT.

V is TRBV18 and J is TRBJ2-1; 7 bases map to TRBD2. Per germline, CDR1 KGHSH and CDR2 LQKENI. The CDR3 runs 14 residues. The V and J ends lost 6 bases and 1 base, in that order; junction bases with no gene match: 3. The CDR3 DNA is TGTGCCAGCTCCATGGGAGGGTCCTACAATGAGCAGTTCTTC. Protein product: CASSMGGSYNEQFF. The variable domain in full, with the rest retrieved from reference TRBV18 and TRBJ2-1, is NAGVMQNPRHLVRRRGQEARLRCSPMKGHSHVYWYRQLPEEGLKFMVYLQKENIIDESGMPKERFSAEFPKEGPSILRIQQVVRGDSAAYFCASSMGGSYNEQFFGPGTRLTVL.

This clone was counted between two and nine times. The V call is TRBV7-9, the J call TRBJ1-5; D uncertain. Trimming stripped 10 bases from V and 2 bases from J, with 12 bases between. This CDR3 region has 13 residues. Germline CDR1 SEHNR, CDR2 FQNEAQ (reference sequence). The CDR3 sequence is CATQNVGNQPQHF. Written as DNA, the CDR3 is TGTGCCACTCAAAATGTAGGCAATCAGCCCCAGCATTTT. The variable domain in full, completed from reference TRBV7-9 and TRBJ1-5, reads DTGVSQNPRHKITKRGQNVTFRCDPISEHNRLYWYRQTLGQGPEFLTYFQNEAQLEKSRLLSDRFSAERPKGSFSTLEIQRTEQGDSAMYLCATQNVGNQPQHFGDGTRLSIL.

The CDR3 here is CAWSVSGYGYTF. CDR3 in DNA: TGTGCCTGGAGTGTGTCCGGCTATGGCTACACCTTC. This chain links TRBV30 with TRBJ1-2; D is uncertain. Germline CDR1 reads GTSNPN; CDR2 reads SVGIG (reference sequence). The V and J ends lost 0 bases and 4 bases respectively, with 6 bases between them. CDR3 length: 12 residues.

DNA of the CDR3: TGTGCCAGCAAGGACAGGGTTACTGAAAAACTGTTTTTT. Protein product: CASKDRVTEKLFF. The chain has TRBV6-6 and TRBJ1-4, with 8 positions matching TRBD1. CDR1 and CDR2 from the germline V gene are MNHNY and SVGAGI (reference sequence). CDR3 length: 13 amino acids. Trimming at V came to 7 bases and at J to 7 bases, leaving 5 bases not matched to a gene.

The J gene is TRBJ1-2, the V gene TRBV10-2; D might be TRBD1 (6 bases). This CDR3 region has 10 residues. V was cut by 9 bases and J by 9 bases, with 11 bases left in between. Germline V gene data show CDR1 as WSHSY and CDR2 as SAAADI. CDR3 nucleotide sequence: TGCGCCAGTTACAGGGATAGCTACACCTTC. Residues: CASYRDSYTF.

The V gene is TRBV5-4, the J gene TRBJ2-3; 8 bases line up with TRBD1. This CDR3 has 16 residues. Germline loops: CDR1 SGHNT, CDR2 YYREEE (reference sequence). V was pared by 4 bases and J by 3 bases, with 10 bases of the junction left unmatched. DNA of the CDR3: TGTGCCAGCAGCCGACGCTGGACAGGGACAACAGATACGCAGTATTTT. Translating gives CASSRRWTGTTDTQYF.

This clone has a handful of counts. V and J are TRBV11-2 and TRBJ2-3; 8 positions agree with TRBD2. The CDR3 is 16 residues long. Germline CDR1 reads SGHAT; CDR2 reads FQNNGV. V dropped 1 base and J dropped 2; count of bases not matched to a gene: 5. This chain's CDR3 is CASSLVAGGFTDTQYF. DNA of the CDR3: TGTGCCAGCAGCTTAGTCGCGGGAGGCTTCACAGATACGCAGTATTTT.

The chain recombines TRBV2 with TRBJ2-1; 9 positions agree with TRBD2. This CDR3 is 14 amino acids long. J gave up 10 bases and V 5 bases, and 9 bases lay outside the gene matches. Germline lookup yields CDR1 SNHLY and CDR2 FYNNEI. The CDR3 sequence is CASSISGGDVEQFF. The DNA of the CDR3 is TGTGCCAGCAGTATTAGCGGGGGTGACGTGGAGCAGTTCTTC.

V and J are TRBV4-1 and TRBJ2-7; 7 bases match TRBD2. The germline V gene has CDR1 MGHRA and CDR2 YSYEKL. The length of the CDR3 is 14 residues. J was trimmed by 5 bases and V by 2 bases; bases with no gene match: 6. The CDR3 is CASSQRLAGDEQYF. Written as DNA, the CDR3 is TGCGCCAGCAGCCAACGACTAGCTGGCGACGAGCAGTACTTC.

As to this clone: The junction shows a germline mismatch at one end, possibly a read error. The same CDR3 can be traced to other DNA sequences in this sample. The chain joins TRBV7-9 to TRBJ2-1; 13 bases match TRBD2. This CDR3 comprises 15 residues. Per the germline V gene, CDR1 is SEHNR and CDR2 is FQNEAQ (reference sequence). In nucleotides, the CDR3 is TGTGCTAGCAGCCAACTAGCGGGAGGGGTCAATGAGCAGTTCTTC. This sequence encodes CASSQLAGGVNEQFF. The entire variable domain, with the rest obtained from reference TRBV7-9 and TRBJ2-1, is as follows: DTGVSQNPRHKITKRGQNVTFRCDPISEHNRLYWYRQTLGQGPEFLTYFQNEAQLEKSRLLSDRFSAERPKGSFSTLEIQRTEQGDSAMYLCASSQLAGGVNEQFFGPGTRLTVL.

This clone was detected a few times. This rearrangement joins TRBV7-2 to TRBJ2-3; TRBD1 agrees at 7 bases. The CDR3 contains 16 residues. Trimming cost V 7 bases and J 5 bases; bases outside gene matches: 15. The germline V gene has CDR1 SGHTA and CDR2 FQGNSA. DNA of the CDR3: TGTGCCAGCACCTCCAGGCGAGGGGGCGCAAAAGATACGCAGTATTTT. This translates into CASTSRRGGAKDTQYF.

The rearrangement links TRBV30 to TRBJ2-3, with no clear D. Germline CDR1 and CDR2: GTSNPN and SVGIG (reference sequence). V was trimmed by 2 bases and J by 2 bases, leaving 11 bases between them. The CDR3 extends over 14 amino acids. CDR3 amino acids: CAWSMSVHTDTQYF. In DNA form, the CDR3 reads TGTGCCTGGAGTATGTCAGTGCACACAGATACGCAGTATTTT.

This clone showed up just once. The rearrangement joins TRBV7-3 to TRBJ2-5; 7 bases fit TRBD2. The DNA end lines up better with TRBJ2-7; the J call may be wrong. Germline V lookup: CDR1 SGHTA, CDR2 FQGTGA. The CDR3 runs 14 residues. In DNA, the CDR3 is TGTGCCAGCAGCTTCGGCGGGAGTCTCTACGAGCAGTACTTC. It codes for CASSFGGSLYEQYF.

This clone showed up just once. This rearrangement joins TRBV4-1 to TRBJ2-3, with 8 bases that match TRBD2. Trimming at V came to 1 base and at J to 0 bases, leaving 3 bases not matched to a gene. CDR1 is MGHRA, CDR2 YSYEKL, per germline. The CDR3 is 16 amino acids. The CDR3 nucleotides read TGCGCCAGCAGCCAAGGGGCTAGCGGGAGCACAGATACGCAGTATTTT. Protein: CASSQGASGSTDTQYF.

The chain has TRBV6-5 and TRBJ1-1, with D unclear. Deletions cut 5 bases from V and 0 bases from J, with 13 bases between. Germline values: CDR1 MNHEY, CDR2 SVGAGI. The CDR3 contains 15 residues. CDR3 bases: TGTGCCAGCAGTCGCCCCCCGACACTGAACACTGAAGCTTTCTTT. It is translated as CASSRPPTLNTEAFF.

This sequence joins TRBV28 and TRBJ1-4; TRBD1 matches at 8 bases. CDR1 and CDR2 from the germline V gene are MDHEN and SYDVKM. This CDR3 is 16 amino acids long. V dropped 0 bases and J dropped 3; count of bases not matched to a gene: 3. The CDR3 sequence: CASSLWGTGSNEKLFF. The CDR3 bases are TGTGCCAGCAGTTTATGGGGGACAGGATCTAATGAAAAACTGTTTTTT.

This clone was seen only once. The chain employs TRBV18 and TRBJ1-3; D gene ambiguous. Trimming stripped 2 bases from V and 7 bases from J, with 12 bases between. CDR1 is KGHSH, CDR2 LQKENI, per germline. CDR3 length: 14 amino acids. CDR3 DNA sequence: TGTGCCAGCTCACCAAGTCCGCCCGGGAACACCATATATTTT. The encoded protein is CASSPSPPGNTIYF.

This clone has only one observation. The rearrangement links TRBV27 to TRBJ2-7; 9 bases agree with TRBD1. The CDR3 contains 14 residues. J was trimmed by 4 bases and V by 3 bases; bases with no gene match: 4. Germline lookup yields CDR1 MNHEY and CDR2 SMNVEV (reference sequence). CDR3 region: CASSLGQGGYEQYF. CDR3 in DNA: TGTGCCAGCAGTTTGGGACAGGGCGGGTACGAGCAGTACTTC.

Here the CDR3 DNA reads TGTGCCAGTAGTCCGTGGACTAGCGGGGGCACAGATACGCAGTATTTT. It is translated as CASSPWTSGGTDTQYF. The chain links TRBV19 to TRBJ2-3; 12 bases agree with TRBD2. V trimming: 5 bases; J trimming: 1 base; junction bases outside the gene matches: 4. This CDR3 region has 16 residues. From germline, CDR1 is LNHDA and CDR2 SQIVND (reference sequence).